One sample yielded the 13 T cell receptor beta chains listed below, sequenced in a study of technical replicates of blood from a few donors. Profiled with immunoSEQ multiplex PCR; TCRdb holds only in-frame clones, not every one. Of approximately 76,000 clones listed, 95% to 98% are singletons. Sample: T cells isolated from PBMCs. The receptors come from a human donor in good health.

The V gene is TRBV5-1, the J gene TRBJ2-3; 9 bases are a match to TRBD1. Germline CDR1 reads SGHRS; CDR2 reads YFSETQ. The CDR3 has 15 residues. V lost 7 bases and J lost 0; bases outside the gene matches: 6. CDR3 in amino acids: CASGPDRGSTDTQYF. Written as DNA, the CDR3 is TGCGCCAGCGGCCCCGACAGGGGGAGCACAGATACGCAGTATTTT.

The rearrangement joins TRBV9 to TRBJ1-1; no firm D call. Germline CDR1 is SGDLS and CDR2 is YYNGEE. Trimming took 0 bases from V and 1 from J, leaving 10 bases between them. This CDR3 region has 15 residues. As DNA, the CDR3 is TGTGCCAGCAGCGTAGGTCCGAGTCCGAACACTGAAGCTTTCTTT. Translated, it gives CASSVGPSPNTEAFF.

The chain is built from TRBV5-1 and TRBJ2-5; a weak D match, TRBD1 (5 bases). The CDR3 length is 13 residues. The germline V gene encodes CDR1 SGHRS and CDR2 YFSETQ. Trimming stripped 5 bases from V and 2 bases from J, with 10 bases between. The CDR3 is CASSSRGQETQYF. The CDR3 region has the DNA TGCGCCAGCAGTTCTAGGGGACAAGAGACCCAGTACTTC.

The chain carries TRBV15 and TRBJ1-4; unclear D gene. V gave up 0 bases and J gave up 2 bases, with 10 bases separating them. Germline V CDR1 and CDR2: LNHNV, YYDKDF (reference sequence). This CDR3 comprises 16 residues. CDR3 in amino acids: CATSRDRGSTNEKLFF. The CDR3 coding sequence is TGTGCCACCAGCAGAGATCGAGGTAGTACTAATGAAAAACTGTTTTTT.

V is TRBV21-1 and J is TRBJ1-5; the table's D call, TRBD1, has no DNA check behind it. TRBV21-1 is a pseudogene locus. CDR3 length equals 14 residues. Here the CDR3 reads CASSHRGSNQPQHF. CDR3 in DNA: TGTGCCAGCAGTCACAGGGGGAGCAATCAGCCCCAGCATTTT.

The chain links TRBV28 to TRBJ1-3; D is possibly TRBD1 (6 bases). Germline CDR1 reads MDHEN; CDR2 reads SYDVKM. CDR3 length equals 14 residues. Trimming left V 6 bases short and J 2 bases short, with 11 bases between. CDR3 sequence reads: CASRSQGPGNTIYF. The CDR3, as DNA: TGTGCCAGCAGGTCACAGGGCCCTGGAAACACCATATATTTT. Using reference TRBV28 and TRBJ1-3 for the parts outside the CDR3, the full variable domain is DVKVTQSSRYLVKRTGEKVFLECVQDMDHENMFWYRQDPGLGLRLIYFSYDVKMKEKGDIPEGYSVSREKKERFSLILESASTNQTSMYLCASRSQGPGNTIYFGEGSWLTVV.

V usage is TRBV5-1 and J usage is TRBJ2-3, with TRBD2 identical over 9 bases. V lost 3 bases to trimming and J lost 6 bases; unmatched junction nucleotides: 11. Germline CDR1 is SGHRS and CDR2 is YFSETQ. This CDR3 contains 16 residues. In DNA, the CDR3 is TGCGCCAGCAGCTCCTGGACTAGCGTCACATTGGATACGCAGTATTTT. Protein product: CASSSWTSVTLDTQYF.

This chain joins TRBV21-1 and TRBJ1-1; the D call TRBD1 from the table was never checked on the DNA. TRBV21-1 is a documented pseudogene. CDR3 length equals 17 residues. The CDR3 sequence: CASSNRPGGTMNTEAFF. CDR3 DNA: TGTGCCAGCAGCAATAGACCAGGGGGCACAATGAACACTGAAGCTTTCTTT.

The chain couples TRBV9 to TRBJ2-3; no definite D call. The germline V gene encodes CDR1 SGDLS and CDR2 YYNGEE. V gave up 1 base and J gave up 4 bases, with 7 bases separating them. The CDR3 consists of 13 residues. The CDR3 DNA is TGTGCCAGCAGCGTACTTTTCGCAGATACGCAGTATTTT. Its translation is CASSVLFADTQYF.

The chain carries TRBV5-8 and TRBJ1-2; TRBD1 might be the D (6 bases). The CDR3 is 13 amino acids. From germline, CDR1 is SGHTS and CDR2 YDEGEE. V lost 5 bases to trimming and J lost 2 bases, with 10 bases between them. The CDR3 sequence: CASSLDRNYGYTF. The CDR3 DNA follows: TGTGCCAGCAGTCTGGACAGAAACTATGGCTACACCTTC.

The rearrangement uses TRBV6-6 and TRBJ2-4; 8 nucleotides agree with TRBD1. Germline V gene lookup returns CDR1 MNHNY and CDR2 SVGAGI (reference sequence). The junction had 2 bases not matched to a gene; V was cut back by 1 base and J by 0 bases. The CDR3 extends over 16 amino acids. The CDR3 loop is CASSYLGQAAKNIQYF. Here the CDR3 DNA reads TGTGCCAGCAGTTACTTGGGACAGGCAGCCAAAAACATTCAGTACTTC.

The chain couples TRBV5-8 to TRBJ2-2; perhaps TRBD1 as D (5 bases). CDR1 is SGHTS, CDR2 YDEGEE, per germline. The CDR3 is 13 residues long. Trimming left V 1 base short and J 7 bases short, with 8 bases between. The CDR3 DNA is TGTGCCAGCAGCTTGAGGGGAATCGGGGAGCTGTTTTTT. Translation gives CASSLRGIGELFF.

The chain joins TRBV5-1 to TRBJ2-5; D unresolved. There are 13 residues in the CDR3. The ends were cut back, 0 bases at V and 1 base at J, with 4 bases in the middle. The germline V gene has CDR1 SGHRS and CDR2 YFSETQ. CDR3 nucleotide sequence: TGCGCCAGCAGCTTGGCCAGCCAAGAGACCCAGTACTTC. This gives the protein CASSLASQETQYF.